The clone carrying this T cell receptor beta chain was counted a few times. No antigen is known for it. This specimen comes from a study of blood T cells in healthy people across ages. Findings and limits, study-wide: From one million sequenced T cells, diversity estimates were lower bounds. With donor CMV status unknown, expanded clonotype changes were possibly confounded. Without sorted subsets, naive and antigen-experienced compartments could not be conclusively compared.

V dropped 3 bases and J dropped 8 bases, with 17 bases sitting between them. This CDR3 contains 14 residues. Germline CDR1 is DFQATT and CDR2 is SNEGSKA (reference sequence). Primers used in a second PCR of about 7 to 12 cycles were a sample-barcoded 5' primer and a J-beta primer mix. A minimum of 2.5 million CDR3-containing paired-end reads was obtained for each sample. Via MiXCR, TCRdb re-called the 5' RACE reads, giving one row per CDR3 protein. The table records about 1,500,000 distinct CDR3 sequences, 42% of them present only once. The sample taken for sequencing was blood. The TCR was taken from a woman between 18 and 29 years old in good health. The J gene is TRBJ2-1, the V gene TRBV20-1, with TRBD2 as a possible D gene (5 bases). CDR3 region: CSASLRAPRDEQFF. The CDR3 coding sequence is TGCAGTGCTAGTTTGCGGGCCCCTCGGGATGAGCAGTTCTTC.